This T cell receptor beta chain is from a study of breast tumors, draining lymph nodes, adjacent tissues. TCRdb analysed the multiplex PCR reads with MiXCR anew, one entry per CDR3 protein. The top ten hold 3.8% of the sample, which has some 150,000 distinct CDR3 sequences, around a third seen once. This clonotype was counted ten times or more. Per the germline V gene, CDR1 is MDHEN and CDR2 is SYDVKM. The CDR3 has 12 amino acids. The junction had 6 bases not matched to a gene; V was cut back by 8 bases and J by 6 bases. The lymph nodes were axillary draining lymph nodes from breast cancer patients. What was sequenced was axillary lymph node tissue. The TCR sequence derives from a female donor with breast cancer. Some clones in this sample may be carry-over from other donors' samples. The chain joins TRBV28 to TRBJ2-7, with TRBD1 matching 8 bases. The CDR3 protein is CASLTGVSEQYF. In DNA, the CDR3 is TGTGCCAGCCTGACAGGGGTGAGCGAGCAGTACTTC.